One sample yielded the 5 T cell receptor beta chains listed below, sequenced in a study of T cells in Graves' hyperthyroidism and ophthalmopathy. RNA transcripts yielded amplified TCR beta CDR3 regions. Carried out on the TCR CDR3, a first-round RT-PCR used the HTBI primer set. TCRdb reprocessed the multiplex PCR reads with MiXCR, giving one entry per CDR3 protein. The table lists around 600,000 distinct CDR3 sequences, 40% to 55% of them singletons. Sequencing was carried out using peripheral blood or thyroid tissue (not recorded which). The receptors derive from an adult man with Graves' disease, either hyperthyroidism or ophthalmopathy (not recorded which).

This clonotype was observed a handful of times. V is TRBV10-3 and J is TRBJ2-5; D perhaps matches TRBD2 (6 bases). The CDR3 has 14 residues. The V gene lost 10 bases and the J gene lost 0 bases, with 15 bases spanning the gap. The germline gives CDR1 ENHRY, CDR2 SYGVKD. The CDR3 spells CASTPAGYQETQYF. CDR3 sequence (DNA): TGTGCCAGCACCCCGGCGGGATACCAAGAGACCCAGTACTTC.

This clonotype was counted only a few times. V gene TRBV7-9 combines with J gene TRBJ2-2, with 7 bases lining up with TRBD2. Germline V gene data show CDR1 as SEHNR and CDR2 as FQNEAQ (reference sequence). This CDR3 spans 15 amino acids. V lost 5 bases, J lost 4 bases, and 7 bases stayed unmatched. Here the CDR3 reads CASSQVSGGTGELFF. The CDR3 DNA reads TGTGCCAGCAGCCAAGTTTCGGGGGGCACCGGGGAGCTGTTTTTT. The entire variable domain, with the rest obtained from reference TRBV7-9 and TRBJ2-2, is as follows: DTGVSQNPRHKITKRGQNVTFRCDPISEHNRLYWYRQTLGQGPEFLTYFQNEAQLEKSRLLSDRFSAERPKGSFSTLEIQRTEQGDSAMYLCASSQVSGGTGELFFGEGSRLTVL.

The V gene is TRBV6-1, the J gene TRBJ1-4, with 7 bases identical to TRBD1. V lost 6 bases to trimming and J lost 0 bases; unmatched junction nucleotides: 7. CDR3 length: 16 amino acids. Germline V gives CDR1 MNHNS, CDR2 SASEGT. CDR3 sequence (DNA): TGTGCCAGCAGGTGGGGGGACAGCGCAACTAATGAAAAACTGTTTTTT. Translated, it gives CASRWGDSATNEKLFF.

V is TRBV12-3 or TRBV12-4 and J is TRBJ2-7; no clear D gene. The germline V and J ends were trimmed by 9 bases and 0 bases, with 9 bases remaining between them. CDR3 length equals 12 residues. CDR3 sequence reads: CASTESSYEQYF. CDR3 nucleotide sequence: TGTGCCAGTACGGAGAGCTCCTACGAGCAGTACTTC.

This clonotype was detected many times. V and J are TRBV7-9 and TRBJ1-1, with unresolved D. The CDR3 covers 14 residues. With 5 bases removed from V and 0 bases from J, the gap between germline ends came to 10 bases. Germline V gene data show CDR1 as SEHNR and CDR2 as FQNEAQ (reference sequence). The CDR3 nucleotides read TGTGCCAGCAGCCTGGACCTATTGAACACTGAAGCTTTCTTT. Amino acid sequence: CASSLDLLNTEAFF.